A single sample is the source of the 13 T cell receptor beta chains below, sequenced in a study of CD8 T cells in Susac syndrome. An amount of RNA that ranged from roughly 0.5 to 1 ug was reverse transcribed with random hexamers. TCRdb itself ran the immunoSEQ multiplex PCR reads through MiXCR, one entry per CDR3 protein. Of roughly 200,000 distinct CDR3 sequences listed, 90% to 96% are singletons. The specimen sequenced was CD4+ T cells from PBMCs. These receptors were taken from a human donor with multiple sclerosis.

The chain employs TRBV5-1 and TRBJ1-2; D possibly corresponds to TRBD1 (5 bases). Trimming left V 4 bases short and J 5 bases short, with 18 bases between. CDR3 length: 15 amino acids. The germline gives CDR1 SGHRS, CDR2 YFSETQ. CDR3 sequence: CASSPPGRQLYGYTF. The CDR3 DNA follows: TGCGCCAGCAGCCCCCCAGGGAGGCAACTGTATGGCTACACCTTC.

V usage is TRBV20-1 and J usage is TRBJ1-5; 7 nucleotides agree with TRBD1. The CDR3 runs to 13 residues. V dropped 3 bases and J dropped 6; count of bases not matched to a gene: 5. Germline V gene sequence: CDR1 DFQATT, CDR2 SNEGSKA (reference sequence). CDR3 DNA sequence: TGCAGTGCTAGCACAGGGGCAAGTCAGCCCCAGCATTTT. Its translation: CSASTGASQPQHF.

The chain couples TRBV29-1 to TRBJ2-1, with TRBD2 identical over 7 bases. CDR1 SQVTM and CDR2 ANQGSEA come from the germline V gene. This CDR3 has 14 residues. This CDR3 reads CSILRGESYNEQFF. For the CDR3, the DNA is TGCAGTATACTTCGGGGGGAAAGCTACAATGAGCAGTTCTTC.

The CDR3 region has the DNA TGTGCCAGCAGCCCCAGGGACAGGGTGGATGAGCAGTTCTTC. Its protein product is CASSPRDRVDEQFF. This chain uses TRBV9 with TRBJ2-1; 9 nucleotides agree with TRBD1. The ends lost 4 bases at V and 8 bases at J; junction bases unmatched: 7. Germline V CDR1 and CDR2: SGDLS, YYNGEE. The CDR3 contains 14 residues.

Remarks on this clonotype: Germline is not matched at one junction end, which may reflect a read error. J is TRBJ2-1 and V is TRBV6-2 or TRBV6-3; 9 positions match TRBD1. The CDR3 loop spans 12 amino acids. Germline-derived CDR1 and CDR2 are MNHEY and SVGEGT. In DNA, the CDR3 is TGTGCCAGCAGAGAGTCCGACAGGGGGTGGCTCTTC. Its translation is CASRESDRGWLF.

The chain combines TRBV30 with TRBJ1-5, with a tentative D call TRBD1 (6 bases). Germline CDR1 is GTSNPN and CDR2 is SVGIG (reference sequence). This CDR3 has 13 residues. Trimming stripped 3 bases from V and 6 bases from J, with 12 bases between. CDR3 sequence: CAWRRQAGQPQHF. The CDR3 region has the DNA TGTGCCTGGAGGAGACAGGCAGGTCAGCCCCAGCATTTT.

The chain recombines TRBV19 with TRBJ2-3; a possible D gene is TRBD1 (8 bases). The V gene's germline CDR1 is LNHDA and CDR2 SQIVND (reference sequence). Trimming took 8 bases from V and 7 from J, leaving 22 bases between them. The CDR3 contains 15 residues. The CDR3 loop is CASRNRGRAGNTQYF. The CDR3 bases are TGTGCCAGTCGCAACAGGGGGAGGGCAGGAAATACGCAGTATTTT.

V and J are TRBV7-2 and TRBJ2-5; 15 bases are a match to TRBD2. V trimming: 4 bases; J trimming: 1 base; junction bases outside the gene matches: 4. CDR3 length: 17 amino acids. Germline-derived CDR1 and CDR2 are SGHTA and FQGNSA. The CDR3 region has the DNA TGTGCCAGCAGCTCAGGACTAGCGGGGGGGATCCAAGAGACCCAGTACTTC. Its protein is CASSSGLAGGIQETQYF.

V gene TRBV12-3 or TRBV12-4 combines with J gene TRBJ2-5, with TRBD1 matching over 8 bases. Germline trimming cut 9 bases from V and 1 base from J; bases unmatched to any gene: 16. This CDR3 spans 17 amino acids. CDR3 amino acids: CASKQGPGQVIQETQYF. The CDR3 region has the DNA TGTGCCAGTAAACAAGGTCCGGGACAGGTCATCCAAGAGACCCAGTACTTC.

This clonotype was seen a single time. The chain is built from TRBV6-5 and TRBJ1-2, with a weak D call TRBD1 (6 bases). CDR3 size: 16 residues. Germline V CDR1 and CDR2: MNHEY, SVGAGI. The V gene lost 0 bases and the J gene lost 5 bases, with 16 bases spanning the gap. Here the CDR3 reads CASSYSRSGQGYGYTF. CDR3 sequence (DNA): TGTGCCAGCAGTTACTCTCGATCAGGCCAGGGGTATGGCTACACCTTC.

The CDR3 DNA is TGCAGCGTTCGGACAGGGGGCGGAGAGACCCAGTACTTC. Its translation is CSVRTGGGETQYF. V and J are TRBV29-1 and TRBJ2-5; 11 bases fit TRBD1. This CDR3 is built from 13 residues. CDR1 SQVTM and CDR2 ANQGSEA come from the germline V gene. V dropped 5 bases and J dropped 4; count of bases not matched to a gene: 3.

J is TRBJ2-3 and V is TRBV10-3; D unresolved. CDR1 ENHRY and CDR2 SYGVKD come from the germline V gene. Trimming pared 5 bases from V and 0 bases from J, leaving 12 bases between. This CDR3 comprises 15 residues. For the CDR3, the DNA is TGTGCCATCAGTAAGGGCGGAGTTAGCACAGATACGCAGTATTTT. Residues: CAISKGGVSTDTQYF.

The chain uses TRBV29-1 and TRBJ2-3; tentatively, D is TRBD1 or TRBD2 (5 bases each). The V end lost 4 bases, the J end lost 4 bases, and 18 bases lay between the germline ends. Germline V gene data show CDR1 as SQVTM and CDR2 as ANQGSEA. The CDR3 sequence is 15 residues long. The CDR3 DNA reads as TGCAGCGTTGTTGGGACCCCCTATAGTGCAGATACGCAGTATTTT. Residues: CSVVGTPYSADTQYF.